This TCR beta chain derives from a study of technical replicates of blood from a handful of donors. Profiled with immunoSEQ multiplex PCR; TCRdb holds only in-frame clones, not every one. The sample contains 60,000 to 90,000 clones, roughly 95% of which appear only once. Germline values: CDR1 LNHNV, CDR2 YYDKDF (reference sequence). The CDR3 runs to 16 residues. V lost 6 bases, J lost 2 bases, and 12 bases stayed unmatched. The chain employs TRBV15 and TRBJ2-7, with 8 bases matching TRBD1. This clonotype was sampled from a human donor in good health. Sequencing input: T cells isolated from PBMCs. The DNA for the CDR3 is TGTGCCACCAGGGGACAGGCCCCCGCTGGGACCTACGAGCAGTACTTC. It translates to CATRGQAPAGTYEQYF.